This TCR beta chain came from a study of response to subunit inactivated influenza vaccine. This clonotype showed up many times. What it recognizes is unknown. TCRdb analysed the RT-PCR reads with MiXCR anew, one entry per CDR3 protein. The sample contains hundreds of thousands of distinct CDR3 sequences, under 9% of which appear only once. Study conclusions and caveats: Each seasonal influenza vaccination recruits few new T cells, the authors suggested.

The TCR originated in a man between 50 and 75 years old who received an inactivated influenza vaccine. The specimen comprised PBMCs from blood, sampled less than 30 months after vaccination.

CDR3 in DNA: TGTGCCAGCAGGCCAGGACAGAGCTCTGGAAACACCATATATTTT. It specifies CASRPGQSSGNTIYF. This chain connects TRBV12-3 or TRBV12-4 to TRBJ1-3; D is perhaps TRBD1 (6 bases). V was trimmed by 6 bases and J by 0 bases, leaving 12 bases between them. The CDR3 contains 15 residues.